This T cell receptor beta chain originates from a study of T cells in Graves' hyperthyroidism and ophthalmopathy. Study-wide results and caveats: Ophthalmopathy and stable hyperthyroidism were separated by a 13 V-J model.

A lack of ophthalmopathy progression within 18 months defined stable Graves' hyperthyroidism. Patients with uncontrolled infections, other autoimmune diseases, pregnancy or lactation were excluded. What was amplified from RNA transcripts were TCR beta CDR3 regions. First-round RT-PCR targeting the TCR CDR3 was performed with the HTBI primer set. TCRdb re-analysed the multiplex PCR reads in MiXCR, keeping a single row per CDR3 protein. The sample has 200,000 or so distinct CDR3 sequences, 17% seen once. V shed 0 bases, J shed 5 bases, and the junction held 15 bases outside the gene matches. This CDR3 has 19 residues. Germline V gene sequence: CDR1 LGHNT, CDR2 FRNRAP. In this sample, this clonotype turned up many times. Its matching antigen is unknown.

This clonotype was obtained from a woman aged 50 to 60 with Graves' hyperthyroidism. The rearrangement joins TRBV12-5 to TRBJ1-5, with 8 nucleotides matching TRBD1. The source material was blood. The CDR3 nucleotides read TGTGCTAGTGGTTTGGTACTGTGGGGAGGACAGGGTAGGTATCAGCCCCAGCATTTT. It encodes CASGLVLWGGQGRYQPQHF. The whole variable domain, remainder taken from reference TRBV12-5 and TRBJ1-5, is DARVTQTPRHKVTEMGQEVTMRCQPILGHNTVFWYRQTMMQGLELLAYFRNRAPLDDSGMPKDRFSAEMPDATLATLKIQPSEPRDSAVYFCASGLVLWGGQGRYQPQHFGDGTRLSIL.